The entry below gives a single T cell receptor beta chain sequence along with its context. Its antigen is not known. This record belongs to a study of graft-versus-host responses after intestinal transplantation. Across the whole study: Every recipient had anti-thymocyte globulin induction and two to three years of tacrolimus plus steroids.

TCRdb keeps only in-frame clones here, not all; method: immunoSEQ multiplex PCR. The sample includes under 25,000 clones, about nine tenths seen only once; the top ten take 40% to 65%. Study observations and caveats: The study associated peak circulating GvH clone levels with early post-transplant HvG declines.

CDR1 is MNHNS, CDR2 SASEGT, per germline. The germline V and J ends were trimmed by 2 bases and 4 bases, with 18 bases remaining between them. This CDR3 spans 16 amino acids. Sequenced material: bone marrow, taken around 120 days after transplant. This chain links TRBV6-1 with TRBJ2-7, with unresolved D. This clonotype originated in a human patient who received an intestinal transplant, so some T cells may come from the graft donor. DNA for the CDR3: TGTGCCAGCAGTGAATCGTCTCGGCAGGATGGTTACGAGCAGTACTTC. Its protein is CASSESSRQDGYEQYF.